This is a list of T cell receptor beta chains from one sample in a study of T cell repertoires in cytomegalovirus infection. TCRdb re-analysed the reads in MiXCR, keeping a single row per CDR3 protein. The table has a few hundred thousand distinct CDR3 sequences, more than 25% seen once. The material sequenced was PBMCs. These receptors all come from a human donor in good health (CMV status not recorded). Some clones in this sample may be carry-over from other donors' samples. Both conserved end residues are part of each CDR3. A D gene is named only where the DNA matches it firmly. Clone size appears in some rows only: once, few, many, or a class for an expanded clone.

j_gene: TRBJ1-2; d_gene: .; v_gene: TRBV6-5; abundance: .; CDR3aa: CASRREFNGYTF; CDR3nt: TGTGCCAGCAGGAGGGAGTTTAATGGCTACACCTTC
j_gene: TRBJ2-5; d_gene: .; v_gene: TRBV7-2; abundance: many; CDR3aa: CASSSPWAVETQYF; CDR3nt: TGTGCCAGCAGCTCCCCCTGGGCGGTTGAGACCCAGTACTTC
j_gene: TRBJ1-1; d_gene: .; v_gene: TRBV4-1; abundance: .; CDR3aa: CASSQAGVMWTEAFF; CDR3nt: TGCGCCAGCAGCCAAGCGGGAGTTATGTGGACTGAAGCTTTCTTT
j_gene: TRBJ2-1; d_gene: .; v_gene: TRBV6-2/TRBV6-3; abundance: .; CDR3aa: CASSRRTGGRTSGNEQFF; CDR3nt: TGTGCCAGCAGTCGCCGAACAGGGGGCAGGACTAGCGGCAATGAGCAGTTCTTC
j_gene: TRBJ2-2; d_gene: .; v_gene: TRBV28; abundance: .; CDR3aa: CASSFRSRPGVTGELFF; CDR3nt: TGTGCCAGCAGTTTTCGGTCGAGGCCAGGCGTCACCGGGGAGCTGTTTTTT
j_gene: TRBJ2-1; d_gene: TRBD1; v_gene: TRBV11-3; abundance: few; CDR3aa: CASSLPGGSLSNEQFF; CDR3nt: TGTGCCAGCAGCCTCCCAGGGGGCTCCCTCTCCAATGAGCAGTTCTTC
j_gene: TRBJ1-1; d_gene: .; v_gene: TRBV5-1; abundance: .; CDR3aa: CASSTLGQSSEAFF; CDR3nt: TGCGCCAGCAGCACACTAGGACAGTCCTCTGAAGCTTTCTTT
j_gene: TRBJ2-5; d_gene: .; v_gene: TRBV30; abundance: few; CDR3aa: CAWSGLETQYF; CDR3nt: TGTGCCTGGAGCGGTCTGGAGACCCAGTACTTC
j_gene: TRBJ1-1; d_gene: TRBD1; v_gene: TRBV28; abundance: .; CDR3aa: CASRPTGGLTEAFF; CDR3nt: TGTGCCAGCAGACCCACAGGGGGATTAACTGAAGCTTTCTTT
j_gene: TRBJ2-5; d_gene: TRBD2; v_gene: TRBV29-1; abundance: few; CDR3aa: CSAGLAGGRETQYF; CDR3nt: TGCAGCGCTGGACTAGCGGGAGGGCGAGAGACCCAGTACTTC
j_gene: TRBJ2-1; d_gene: TRBD2; v_gene: TRBV12-3/TRBV12-4; abundance: .; CDR3aa: CASSFAGGPAYNEQFF; CDR3nt: TGTGCCAGCAGTTTCGCGGGAGGGCCAGCCTACAATGAGCAGTTCTTC
j_gene: TRBJ2-1; d_gene: TRBD2; v_gene: TRBV19; abundance: .; CDR3aa: CASSTRTSGRVYNEQFF; CDR3nt: TGTGCCAGTAGTACAAGGACTAGCGGGAGGGTGTACAATGAGCAGTTCTTC
j_gene: TRBJ1-3; d_gene: .; v_gene: TRBV27; abundance: .; CDR3aa: CASSLSGRGNTIYF; CDR3nt: TGTGCCAGCAGTTTATCAGGCCGTGGAAACACCATATATTTT
j_gene: TRBJ2-3; d_gene: TRBD2; v_gene: TRBV2; abundance: .; CDR3aa: CASSGTSGTPDTQYF; CDR3nt: TGTGCCAGCAGTGGGACTAGCGGGACCCCAGATACGCAGTATTTT
j_gene: TRBJ1-3; d_gene: .; v_gene: TRBV12-3/TRBV12-4; abundance: few; CDR3aa: CASSETGFSNGNTIYF; CDR3nt: TGTGCCAGCAGTGAAACAGGGTTCAGCAATGGAAACACCATATATTTT
j_gene: TRBJ2-1; d_gene: .; v_gene: TRBV15; abundance: .; CDR3aa: CATIAESSYNEQFF; CDR3nt: TGTGCCACCATAGCGGAAAGCTCCTACAATGAGCAGTTCTTC
j_gene: TRBJ2-1; d_gene: .; v_gene: TRBV6-2/TRBV6-3; abundance: .; CDR3aa: CASSGASRPEQFF; CDR3nt: TGTGCCAGCAGTGGGGCAAGTAGACCTGAGCAGTTCTTC
j_gene: TRBJ1-2; d_gene: .; v_gene: TRBV12-3/TRBV12-4; abundance: .; CDR3aa: CASSDTVGYTF; CDR3nt: TGTGCCAGCAGTGACACCGTTGGCTACACCTTC
j_gene: TRBJ2-1; d_gene: .; v_gene: TRBV10-2; abundance: .; CDR3aa: CASSEDGGSYNEQFF; CDR3nt: TGCGCCAGCAGTGAGGACGGGGGTTCCTACAATGAGCAGTTCTTC
j_gene: TRBJ1-2; d_gene: .; v_gene: TRBV27; abundance: once; CDR3aa: CASSLYREFGYTF; CDR3nt: TGTGCCAGCAGTTTATACCGGGAATTCGGCTACACCTTC
j_gene: TRBJ2-1; d_gene: TRBD2; v_gene: TRBV12-3/TRBV12-4; abundance: .; CDR3aa: CASRRGGTSGRGSYNEQFF; CDR3nt: TGTGCCAGCAGGCGGGGGGGGACTAGCGGAAGAGGCTCCTACAATGAGCAGTTCTTC
j_gene: TRBJ1-1; d_gene: .; v_gene: TRBV19; abundance: .; CDR3aa: CASSSKRRVTEAFF; CDR3nt: TGTGCCAGTAGTTCGAAGCGCCGTGTCACTGAAGCTTTCTTT
j_gene: TRBJ2-3; d_gene: .; v_gene: TRBV12-3/TRBV12-4; abundance: .; CDR3aa: CASSFAATTTDTQYF; CDR3nt: TGTGCCAGCAGTTTTGCGGCCACCACCACAGATACGCAGTATTTT
j_gene: TRBJ2-4; d_gene: .; v_gene: TRBV28; abundance: .; CDR3aa: CASSPQGRSKNIQYF; CDR3nt: TGTGCCAGCAGTCCCCAGGGGCGATCCAAAAACATTCAGTACTTC
j_gene: TRBJ2-1; d_gene: TRBD2; v_gene: TRBV7-9; abundance: few; CDR3aa: CASSPGTSGRLPYNEQFF; CDR3nt: TGTGCCAGCAGTCCAGGGACTAGCGGGAGATTGCCCTACAATGAGCAGTTCTTC
j_gene: TRBJ2-1; d_gene: TRBD2; v_gene: TRBV6-2/TRBV6-3; abundance: few; CDR3aa: CASRDRTRLDNEQFF; CDR3nt: TGTGCCAGCAGAGATCGGACTAGACTTGACAATGAGCAGTTCTTC
j_gene: TRBJ1-1; d_gene: .; v_gene: TRBV6-5; abundance: .; CDR3aa: CASRRPPADTEAFF; CDR3nt: TGTGCCAGCAGACGACCCCCGGCGGACACTGAAGCTTTCTTT
j_gene: TRBJ2-2; d_gene: TRBD1; v_gene: TRBV12-5; abundance: few; CDR3aa: CASGSLQGKEDTGELFF; CDR3nt: TGTGCTAGTGGTTCCCTACAGGGGAAGGAAGACACCGGGGAGCTGTTTTTT
j_gene: TRBJ2-5; d_gene: .; v_gene: TRBV19; abundance: once; CDR3aa: CAGSITPTTQYF; CDR3nt: TGTGCCGGTAGTATTACACCCACCACCCAGTACTTC
j_gene: TRBJ2-2; d_gene: TRBD1; v_gene: TRBV4-3; abundance: .; CDR3aa: CASSPGTASGELFF; CDR3nt: TGCGCCAGCAGCCCTGGGACAGCTTCCGGGGAGCTGTTTTTT
j_gene: TRBJ2-5; d_gene: .; v_gene: TRBV5-5; abundance: few; CDR3aa: CASSQDFKETQYF; CDR3nt: TGTGCCAGCAGCCAGGACTTCAAAGAGACCCAGTACTTC
j_gene: TRBJ2-5; d_gene: .; v_gene: TRBV5-4; abundance: many; CDR3aa: CASSSTGTSEETQYF; CDR3nt: TGTGCCAGCAGCTCCACCGGGACTTCTGAAGAGACCCAGTACTTC
j_gene: TRBJ2-1; d_gene: .; v_gene: TRBV30; abundance: few; CDR3aa: CAWSVTYNEQFF; CDR3nt: TGTGCCTGGAGTGTCACTTACAATGAGCAGTTCTTC
j_gene: TRBJ2-1; d_gene: .; v_gene: TRBV6-5; abundance: few; CDR3aa: CASSSNPGVHEQFF; CDR3nt: TGTGCCAGCAGTTCCAACCCCGGGGTCCATGAGCAGTTCTTC
j_gene: TRBJ1-3; d_gene: TRBD1; v_gene: TRBV24-1; abundance: few; CDR3aa: CATSAGQVSSGNTIYF; CDR3nt: TGTGCCACCAGTGCCGGACAGGTCTCATCTGGAAACACCATATATTTT
j_gene: TRBJ2-3; d_gene: TRBD2; v_gene: TRBV6-8; abundance: few; CDR3aa: CASSYSASGAGADTQYF; CDR3nt: TGTGCCAGCAGTTACTCGGCTAGCGGGGCGGGCGCAGATACGCAGTATTTT
j_gene: TRBJ1-1; d_gene: TRBD1; v_gene: TRBV29-1; abundance: .; CDR3aa: CSVMAREGATEAFF; CDR3nt: TGCAGCGTTATGGCCAGGGAGGGGGCGACTGAAGCTTTCTTT
j_gene: TRBJ1-2; d_gene: .; v_gene: TRBV10-3; abundance: .; CDR3aa: CAISERMGYGYTF; CDR3nt: TGTGCCATCAGTGAGAGAATGGGGTATGGCTACACCTTC
j_gene: TRBJ1-5; d_gene: .; v_gene: TRBV6-5; abundance: .; CDR3aa: CASSPNSGNQPQHF; CDR3nt: TGTGCCAGCAGTCCGAATTCTGGCAATCAGCCCCAGCATTTT
j_gene: TRBJ2-5; d_gene: TRBD2; v_gene: TRBV7-2; abundance: .; CDR3aa: CASSIGLAGGLETQYF; CDR3nt: TGTGCCAGCAGCATTGGACTAGCCGGGGGATTAGAGACCCAGTACTTC
j_gene: TRBJ2-1; d_gene: TRBD2; v_gene: TRBV6-1; abundance: many; CDR3aa: CASTDAGVISYNEQFF; CDR3nt: TGTGCCAGCACTGACGCGGGAGTAATCTCCTACAATGAGCAGTTCTTC
j_gene: TRBJ2-2; d_gene: TRBD1; v_gene: TRBV15; abundance: .; CDR3aa: CATSSSAAQGITGELFF; CDR3nt: TGTGCCACCAGCAGCTCCGCCGCACAGGGGATCACCGGGGAGCTGTTTTTT
j_gene: TRBJ1-1; d_gene: .; v_gene: TRBV4-3; abundance: few; CDR3aa: CASSQEGPNTEAFF; CDR3nt: TGCGCCAGCAGCCAAGAAGGGCCGAACACTGAAGCTTTCTTT
j_gene: TRBJ1-2; d_gene: .; v_gene: TRBV19; abundance: .; CDR3aa: CASSMTDLYGYTF; CDR3nt: TGTGCCAGTAGTATGACAGACCTCTATGGCTACACCTTC
j_gene: TRBJ2-2; d_gene: TRBD1; v_gene: TRBV6-1; abundance: few; CDR3aa: CASLGQGVSGELFF; CDR3nt: TGTGCCAGCTTGGGACAGGGCGTCTCCGGGGAGCTGTTTTTT
j_gene: TRBJ2-1; d_gene: TRBD2; v_gene: TRBV4-1; abundance: few; CDR3aa: CASSQEASGFSIYNEQFF; CDR3nt: TGCGCCAGCAGCCAAGAGGCTAGCGGTTTTTCTATCTACAATGAGCAGTTCTTC